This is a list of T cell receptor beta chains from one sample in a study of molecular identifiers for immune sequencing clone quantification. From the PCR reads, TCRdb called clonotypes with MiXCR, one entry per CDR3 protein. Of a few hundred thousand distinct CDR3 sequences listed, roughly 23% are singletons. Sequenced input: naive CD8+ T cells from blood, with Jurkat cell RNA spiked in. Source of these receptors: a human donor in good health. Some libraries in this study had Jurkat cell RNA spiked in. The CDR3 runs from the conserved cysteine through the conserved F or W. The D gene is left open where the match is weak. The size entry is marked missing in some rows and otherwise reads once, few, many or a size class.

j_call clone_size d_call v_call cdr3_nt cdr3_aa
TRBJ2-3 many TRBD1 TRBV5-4 TGTGCCAGCAGCTCTCTCGGGACAGCCACAGATACGCAGTATTTT CASSSLGTATDTQYF
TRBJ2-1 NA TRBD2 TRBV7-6 TGTGCCAGCAGCTTCTCTAGCGGCAGCAATGAGCAGTTCTTC CASSFSSGSNEQFF
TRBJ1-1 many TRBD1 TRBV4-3 TGCGCCAGCAGCCAAGAGGACAGGGGCTACACTGAAGCTTTCTTT CASSQEDRGYTEAFF
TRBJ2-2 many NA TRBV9 TGTGCCAGCAGCGTAGAGTCTAGCCCCACCGGGGAGCTGTTTTTT CASSVESSPTGELFF
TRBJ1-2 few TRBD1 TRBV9 TGTGCCAGCAGCGTAGAGGGACAGTCATATGGCTACACCTTC CASSVEGQSYGYTF
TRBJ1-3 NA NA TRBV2 TGTGCCAGCTACGGGAATATTCATGGAAACACCATATATTTT CASYGNIHGNTIYF
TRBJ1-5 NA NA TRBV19 TGTGCCAGTAGTATAGCACGGGGGCGCGGCGATCAGCCCCAGCATTTT CASSIARGRGDQPQHF
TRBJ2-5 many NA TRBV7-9 TGTGCCAGCAGCTTATTAGGTTCCGAGACCCAGTACTTC CASSLLGSETQYF
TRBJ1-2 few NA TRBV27 TGTGCCAGCAGTCAAGGAATACTTACTGGCTACACCTTC CASSQGILTGYTF
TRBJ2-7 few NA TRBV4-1 TGCGCCAGCAGCCAAGATCTAGGGGGACTCTCCTACGAGCAGTACTTC CASSQDLGGLSYEQYF
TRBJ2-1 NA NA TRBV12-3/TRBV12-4 TGTGCCAGCAGTTTAGCCCGTTCTAGGGATGAGCAGTTCTTC CASSLARSRDEQFF
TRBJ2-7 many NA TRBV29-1 TGCAGCGCAATAGATCCGGCAGGGGAGCAGTACTTC CSAIDPAGEQYF
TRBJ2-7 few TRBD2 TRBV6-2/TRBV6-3 TGTGCCACCTCGTCCGGGACTAGCGGGAGGTACCCCTCCTACGAGCAGTACTTC CATSSGTSGRYPSYEQYF
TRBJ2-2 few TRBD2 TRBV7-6 TGTGCCAGCAGCCTCGACATTAGGGGTGGCGGGAGTGCCGGGGAGCTGTTTTTT CASSLDIRGGGSAGELFF
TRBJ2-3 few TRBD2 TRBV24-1 TGTGCCACCAGTGTAGGAGCGGGGCCGCTTCGTGATACGCAGTATTTT CATSVGAGPLRDTQYF
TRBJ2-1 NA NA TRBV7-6 TGTGCCAGCAGCTTCCGATCCGGGAACACTGGCAATGAGCAGTTCTTC CASSFRSGNTGNEQFF
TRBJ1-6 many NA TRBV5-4 TGTGCCAGCAGCTTGAAGGGGGGGTTCGGTAATTCACCCCTCCACTTT CASSLKGGFGNSPLHF
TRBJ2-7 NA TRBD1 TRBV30 TGTGCCTGGAGTGAGGGACAGGGGCTCGAGCAGTACTTC CAWSEGQGLEQYF
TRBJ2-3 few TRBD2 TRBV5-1 TGCGCCAGCAGCGATTCGGCGGGGGGGCCGACAGATACGCAGTATTTT CASSDSAGGPTDTQYF
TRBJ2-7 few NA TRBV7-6 TGTGCCAGCAAGCCGGACTACGCGACCTACGAGCAGTACTTC CASKPDYATYEQYF
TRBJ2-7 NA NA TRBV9 TGTGCCAGCAGCCCAAGTGGCCTGAACGAGCAGTACTTC CASSPSGLNEQYF
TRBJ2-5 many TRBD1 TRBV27 TGTGCCAGCAGTCCTAGATCCGGGACAGACCAAGAGACCCAGTACTTC CASSPRSGTDQETQYF
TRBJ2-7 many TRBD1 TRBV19 TGTGCCAGTAGTCCAGCCGGGACAGCTTCCTACGAGCAGTACTTC CASSPAGTASYEQYF
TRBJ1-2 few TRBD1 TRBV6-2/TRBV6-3 TGTGCCAGCAGTTACTCCCGACAGGGAGACTATGGCTACACCTTC CASSYSRQGDYGYTF
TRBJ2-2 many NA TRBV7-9 TGTGCCAGCAGCGAGGACACTCACTGGAACACCGGGGAGCTGTTTTTT CASSEDTHWNTGELFF
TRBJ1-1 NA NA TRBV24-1 TGTGCCACCAGCAGGGTCGACAGGAAGAACACTGAAGCTTTCTTT CATSRVDRKNTEAFF
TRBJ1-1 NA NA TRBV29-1 TGCAGCGCCACGGGGGTGGGGGACTTCACAAACACTGAAACTTTCTTT CSATGVGDFTNTETFF
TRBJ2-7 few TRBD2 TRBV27 TGTGCCAGCAGTTTAGCCCTGATGTGGCGGGAGGGCGAGGAGCAGTACTTC CASSLALMWREGEEQYF
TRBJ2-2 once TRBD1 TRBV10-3 TGTGCCATCAGTGAGGCGAGACAGGGGGCGAACACCGGGGAGCTGTCTTTT CAISEARQGANTGELSF
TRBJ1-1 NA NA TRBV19 TGTGCCAGTAGTTGGTCAGACTCGAACACTGAAGCTTTCTTT CASSWSDSNTEAFF
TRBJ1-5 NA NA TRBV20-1 TGCAGTGCTCGACAACCGGCCTTGGGGGGTAGGCGTGATCAGCCCCAGCATTTT CSARQPALGGRRDQPQHF
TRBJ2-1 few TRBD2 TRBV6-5 TGTGCCAGCAGTTACGGGAGGGGATGGGAGCAGTTCTTC CASSYGRGWEQFF
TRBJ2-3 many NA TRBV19 TGTGCCAGTAGTTGGACGGGTGTGGGGACAGATACGCAGTATTTT CASSWTGVGTDTQYF
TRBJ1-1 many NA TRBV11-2 TGTGCCAGCAGCGAAACCGGCATTGAAGCTTTCTTT CASSETGIEAFF
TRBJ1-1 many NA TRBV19 TGTGCCACCACGGGCGGCGTCACTGAAGCTTTCTTT CATTGGVTEAFF
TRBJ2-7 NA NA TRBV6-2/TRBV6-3 TGTGCCAGCAGTTACTGGAGCTACGAGCAGTACTTC CASSYWSYEQYF
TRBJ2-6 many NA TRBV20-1 TGCAGTGCTAGAGGTTCCCATTGGGGATCTGGGGCCAACGTCCTGACTTTC CSARGSHWGSGANVLTF
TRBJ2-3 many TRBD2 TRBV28 TGTGCCAGCAGTCCGGGGGTCGGACTAGCGGTGAGCACAGATACGCAGTATTTT CASSPGVGLAVSTDTQYF
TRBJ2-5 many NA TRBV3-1 TGTGCCAGCAGCTACCGTGAAAACTGGACCCAGTACTTC CASSYRENWTQYF
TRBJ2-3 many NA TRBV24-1 TGTGCCACCAGTGTGGGGGTCCTTGCGGGCGCGGACACAGATACGCAGTATTTT CATSVGVLAGADTDTQYF
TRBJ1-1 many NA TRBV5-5 TGTGCCAGCAGCTTGGAAGACAGCTTGAACACTGAAGCTTTCTTT CASSLEDSLNTEAFF
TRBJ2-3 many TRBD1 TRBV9 TGTGCCAGCAGCGTAGGAGGGGGCGCAGATACGCAGTATTTT CASSVGGGADTQYF
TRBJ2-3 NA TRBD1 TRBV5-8 TGTGCCAGCAGCCCCCGGGACAGCCGAAGGGTCAGGTATTTT CASSPRDSRRVRYF
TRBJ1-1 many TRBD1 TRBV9 TGTGCCAGCAGCTTCGGACAGGGGGGCGAAGCTTTCTTT CASSFGQGGEAFF
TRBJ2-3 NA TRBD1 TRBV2 TGTGCCAGCAGTGGGATCGCGACAGGGATGAGAGATACGCAGTATTTT CASSGIATGMRDTQYF
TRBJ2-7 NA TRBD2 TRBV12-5 TGTGCTAGTGCCCTGTGGGGGGGGGACCGATCCTACGAGCAGTACTTC CASALWGGDRSYEQYF
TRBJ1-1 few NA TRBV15 TGTGCCACCAGCAGAGGCGAGGACAGACCGAACACTGAAGCTTTCTTT CATSRGEDRPNTEAFF
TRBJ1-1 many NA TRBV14 TGTGCCAGCAGCCCCTGGGACGTCACTGAAGCTTTCTTT CASSPWDVTEAFF
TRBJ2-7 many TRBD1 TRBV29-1 TGCAGCGTTGAATCAGGGGGAAACACCTACGAGCAGTACTTC CSVESGGNTYEQYF
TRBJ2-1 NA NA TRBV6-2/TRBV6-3 TGTGCCAGCAGACCGGACCCTAGTTGGGGGGGCTACAATGAGCAGCTCTTC CASRPDPSWGGYNEQLF
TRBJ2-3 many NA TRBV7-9 TGTGCCAGCAGCTTAGTACTTATGGGAAATACGCAGTATTTT CASSLVLMGNTQYF
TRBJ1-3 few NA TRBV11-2 TGTGCCAGCAGCTCCCTAGTCTTCAGCTCTGGAAACACCATATATTTT CASSSLVFSSGNTIYF
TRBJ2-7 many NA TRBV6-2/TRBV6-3 TGTGCCAGCAGTTACCCGAGTACTAACCTTCGGACTGGCGAGCAGTACTTC CASSYPSTNLRTGEQYF
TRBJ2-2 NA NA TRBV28 TGTGCCAGCCCCATGATACAGGGCAATGACGGGGAGCTGTTTTTT CASPMIQGNDGELFF
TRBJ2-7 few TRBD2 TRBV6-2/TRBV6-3 TGTGCCAGCACCGGGAGCGGGAGGCCGTCCTTAGAGCAGTACTTC CASTGSGRPSLEQYF